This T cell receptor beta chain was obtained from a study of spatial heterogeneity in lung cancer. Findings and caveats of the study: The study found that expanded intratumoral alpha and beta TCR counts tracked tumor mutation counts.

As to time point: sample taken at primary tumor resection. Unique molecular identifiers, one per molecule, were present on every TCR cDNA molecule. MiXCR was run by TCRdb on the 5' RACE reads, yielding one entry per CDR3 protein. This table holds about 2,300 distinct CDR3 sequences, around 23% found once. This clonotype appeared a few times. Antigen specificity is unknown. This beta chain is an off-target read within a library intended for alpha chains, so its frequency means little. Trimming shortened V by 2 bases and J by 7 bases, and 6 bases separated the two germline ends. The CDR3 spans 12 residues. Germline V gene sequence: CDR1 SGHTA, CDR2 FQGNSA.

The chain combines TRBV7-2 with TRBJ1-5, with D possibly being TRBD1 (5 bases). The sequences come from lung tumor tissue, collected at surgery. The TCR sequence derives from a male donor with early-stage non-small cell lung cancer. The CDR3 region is CASSLRGQPQHF. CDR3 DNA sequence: TGTGCCAGCAGCTTACGGGGGCAGCCCCAGCATTTT.